These 12 T cell receptor beta chains were all obtained from the same sample, sequenced in a study of T cell changes during pregnancy in multiple sclerosis. Assay: immunoSEQ multiplex PCR; the TCRdb copy retains only in-frame clones and omits some. The repertoire consists of over 45,000 clones, with about 87% occurring once and the leading ten covering 0.55% to 0.6%. This material consisted of CD4+ T cells from peripheral blood mononuclear cells, taken in the first trimester of pregnancy. Receptors originate from a female donor with multiple sclerosis, enrolled in a pregnancy study.

The rearrangement links TRBV11-2 to TRBJ2-1; no clear D. The CDR3 is made up of 14 amino acids. Trimming removed 5 bases from V and 0 bases from J, with 8 bases in between. Germline V gene data show CDR1 as SGHAT and CDR2 as FQNNGV. Written as DNA, the CDR3 is TGTGCCAGCAGCCTTTCCAGCTCCTACAATGAGCAGTTCTTC. It translates to CASSLSSSYNEQFF.

The chain combines TRBV7-6 with TRBJ1-5; 7 bases agree with TRBD1. The V and J ends lost 0 bases and 0 bases, in that order; junction bases with no gene match: 14. CDR3 length: 20 amino acids. Looked up from germline, CDR1 is SGHVS and CDR2 is FNYEAQ. DNA of the CDR3: TGTGCCAGCAGCTTAGCGCCGGCGGGACAGAGAGTCTATAGCAATCAGCCCCAGCATTTT. Protein sequence: CASSLAPAGQRVYSNQPQHF.

The count of this clone is one. The gene calls are TRBV5-1 and TRBJ2-5; D is uncertain. Trimming removed 5 bases from V and 3 bases from J, with 11 bases in between. CDR1 and CDR2 from the germline V gene are SGHRS and YFSETQ. The CDR3 is made up of 13 amino acids. CDR3 sequence reads: CASSRRIKETQYF. The DNA of the CDR3 is TGCGCCAGCAGTAGGAGAATTAAAGAGACCCAGTACTTC.

The chain employs TRBV25-1 and TRBJ2-1, with 11 bases lining up with TRBD2. Trimming at V came to 2 bases and at J to 4 bases, leaving 4 bases not matched to a gene. CDR1 is MGHDK and CDR2 is SYGVNS in the germline V gene. The CDR3 loop spans 16 amino acids. The chain's CDR3 is CASSERLAGGYNEQFF. CDR3 coding DNA: TGTGCCAGCAGTGAAAGGCTAGCGGGGGGTTACAATGAGCAGTTCTTC.

This clone was seen once. This rearrangement joins TRBV27 to TRBJ2-5; TRBD2 is a possible D gene (5 bases). The CDR3 runs to 16 residues. Trimming shortened V by 4 bases and J by 1 base, and 16 bases separated the two germline ends. From germline, CDR1 is MNHEY and CDR2 SMNVEV (reference sequence). CDR3 protein: CASSSFPADSQETQYF. In nucleotides, the CDR3 is TGTGCCAGCAGTTCATTCCCAGCGGATAGCCAAGAGACCCAGTACTTC.

The V call is TRBV30, the J call TRBJ2-5, with D perhaps TRBD2 (5 bases). Germline V gene lookup returns CDR1 GTSNPN and CDR2 SVGIG (reference sequence). This CDR3 has 11 residues. Trimming left V 5 bases short and J 5 bases short, with 9 bases between. CDR3 amino acids: CAWATGETQYF. The CDR3 bases are TGTGCCTGGGCCACGGGGGAGACCCAGTACTTC.

This chain connects TRBV25-1 to TRBJ2-7; TRBD2 might be the D (6 bases). From germline, CDR1 is MGHDK and CDR2 SYGVNS. This CDR3 contains 14 residues. V was clipped by 7 bases and J by 5 bases, with 18 bases between them. The CDR3 region is CASKRFREMNEQYF. The CDR3 DNA is TGTGCCAGCAAAAGATTTCGGGAGATGAACGAGCAGTACTTC.

This clone has just one count. This sequence joins TRBV7-2 and TRBJ1-5; TRBD1 might be the D (6 bases). Germline V lookup: CDR1 SGHTA, CDR2 FQGNSA. CDR3 size: 16 residues. Trimming removed 2 bases from V and 3 bases from J, with 14 bases in between. The CDR3 sequence is CASSLIGQTSNQPQHF. The CDR3 DNA follows: TGTGCCAGCAGCTTAATTGGACAGACTTCCAATCAGCCCCAGCATTTT.

The chain links TRBV7-9 to TRBJ1-4; D may be TRBD1 (5 bases). The CDR3 runs to 16 residues. Germline CDR1 is SEHNR and CDR2 is FQNEAQ (reference sequence). V was trimmed by 4 bases and J by 1 base, leaving 13 bases between them. The chain's CDR3 is CASSYRPGGTNEKLFF. As DNA, the CDR3 is TGTGCCAGCAGCTATCGACCGGGGGGAACTAATGAAAAACTGTTTTTT.

V and J are TRBV29-1 and TRBJ1-1, with 9 bases lining up with TRBD1. Losses at the gene ends were 3 bases for V and 4 bases for J; bases not matched to a gene: 3. The CDR3 is 13 amino acids. Germline CDR1 is SQVTM and CDR2 is ANQGSEA. The CDR3 loop reads CSVEDRGGTEAFF. The DNA for the CDR3 is TGCAGCGTTGAGGACAGGGGCGGCACTGAAGCTTTCTTT.

This clone is a singleton in its sample. The rearrangement joins TRBV18 to TRBJ1-2, with D possibly TRBD1 on 5 matching bases. V was clipped by 4 bases and J by 0 bases, with 15 bases between them. This CDR3 region has 16 residues. Germline CDR1 reads KGHSH; CDR2 reads LQKENI. The CDR3 coding sequence is TGTGCCAGCTCACGGGACGGGAGATTAGCTAACTATGGCTACACCTTC. Translating it yields CASSRDGRLANYGYTF.

This clone was seen a single time. The V gene is TRBV30, the J gene TRBJ1-5, with a possible D match to TRBD1 (5 bases). The V gene lost 2 bases and the J gene lost 6 bases, with 11 bases spanning the gap. The CDR3 is 13 amino acids. Germline CDR1 is GTSNPN and CDR2 is SVGIG (reference sequence). CDR3 coding DNA: TGTGCCTGGAGTCGCGGGGGGAGTCAGCCCCAGCATTTT. Translated, it gives CAWSRGGSQPQHF.